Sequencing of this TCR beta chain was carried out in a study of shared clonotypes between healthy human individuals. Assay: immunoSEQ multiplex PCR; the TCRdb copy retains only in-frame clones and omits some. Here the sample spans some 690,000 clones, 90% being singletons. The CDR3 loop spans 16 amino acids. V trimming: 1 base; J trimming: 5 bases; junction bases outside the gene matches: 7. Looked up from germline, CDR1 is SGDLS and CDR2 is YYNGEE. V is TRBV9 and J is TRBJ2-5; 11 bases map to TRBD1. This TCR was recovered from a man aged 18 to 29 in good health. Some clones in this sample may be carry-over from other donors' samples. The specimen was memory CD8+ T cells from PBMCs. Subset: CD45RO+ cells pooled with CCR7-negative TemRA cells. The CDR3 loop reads CASSVSGQGAWETQYF. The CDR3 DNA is TGTGCCAGCAGCGTAAGCGGACAGGGGGCGTGGGAGACCCAGTACTTC.